This entry lists 14 T cell receptor beta chains sequenced from one sample in a study of post-analysis software for immune sequencing data. Unique molecular identifiers tagged the TCR beta cDNA libraries. TCRdb processed the PCR reads anew with MiXCR; each CDR3 protein has one entry. The sample has roughly 670,000 distinct CDR3 sequences, around 60% seen once. These receptors' antigens are unknown. Regarding the study as a whole: The study found TRBV5-6, TRBV5-1 and TRBV20-1 among roughly 5 TRBV segments more frequent in patients than controls.

Specimen: blood. The receptor source for this set is a girl aged 2 to 9 with multiple sclerosis.

V usage is TRBV7-2 and J usage is TRBJ2-7; 11 bases are a match to TRBD1. The germline V gene has CDR1 SGHTA and CDR2 FQGNSA. The CDR3 sequence is 15 residues long. J lost 4 bases, V lost 5 bases, and 7 bases had no gene match. The CDR3 DNA is TGTGCCAGCAGCCAAACTAGGGACAGGGGGTACGAGCAGTACTTC. Amino acids: CASSQTRDRGYEQYF.

This clonotype was counted a few times. The chain links TRBV6-5 to TRBJ1-2; 8 bases agree with TRBD1. Germline CDR1 reads MNHEY; CDR2 reads SVGAGI. The V gene end was trimmed by 5 bases and the J gene end by 13 bases; junction bases not matched to a gene: 12. CDR3 length: 13 residues. CDR3 nucleotides: TGTGCCAGCAGTAGAGGACAGGGACCTCTGCCCACCTTC. Translated: CASSRGQGPLPTF.

This clonotype was seen a few times. In DNA, the CDR3 is TGTGCCTGGAGTCCGGACAGTAATGAGCAGTTCTTC. Translating gives CAWSPDSNEQFF. V is TRBV30 and J is TRBJ2-1; weak D call: TRBD1 (6 bases). Trimming cost V 2 bases and J 7 bases, with 9 bases left between them. The CDR3 is 12 residues long. Germline V CDR1 and CDR2: GTSNPN, SVGIG (reference sequence). The complete variable domain, with remaining parts taken from reference TRBV30 and TRBJ2-1, reads SQTIHQWPATLVQPVGSPLSLECTVEGTSNPNLYWYRQAAGRGLQLLFYSVGIGQISSEVPQNLSASRPQDRQFILSSKKLLLSDSGFYLCAWSPDSNEQFFGPGTRLTVL.

This clonotype was detected a few times. The V call is TRBV3-1, the J call TRBJ2-5, with D possibly called TRBD1 or TRBD2 (6 bases each). V was trimmed by 0 bases and J by 5 bases, leaving 13 bases between them. This CDR3 has 15 residues. Germline lookup yields CDR1 LGHDT and CDR2 YNNKEL (reference sequence). The CDR3: CASSQDFGGPETQYF. The CDR3 nucleotides read TGTGCCAGCAGCCAAGATTTTGGGGGGCCGGAGACCCAGTACTTC.

This clonotype was observed once. The chain uses TRBV5-1 and TRBJ2-1; D remains ambiguous. The germline gives CDR1 SGHRS, CDR2 YFSETQ. V was shortened by 4 bases and J by 0 bases, with 8 bases between the two germline ends. The CDR3 spans 14 residues. In DNA form, the CDR3 reads TGCGCCAGCAGCAGCATGAGCTCCTACAATGAGCAGTTCTTC. The encoded protein is CASSSMSSYNEQFF.

The chain couples TRBV4-1 to TRBJ2-2, with TRBD1 matching 10 bases. CDR1 and CDR2 (germline): MGHRA, YSYEKL. The trim removed 3 bases at V and 4 bases at J, leaving 8 bases unmatched. CDR3 length equals 17 residues. The CDR3 DNA reads TGCGCCAGCAGCCACCGGACAGGGGGTGTGAGCACCGGGGAGCTGTTTTTT. Residues: CASSHRTGGVSTGELFF.

To note about this clonotype: A single base separates this from a much larger clone, so it may be a read error. This chain joins TRBV7-8 and TRBJ2-1, with 12 bases matching TRBD2. CDR1 SGHVS and CDR2 FQNEAQ come from the germline V gene. The CDR3 totals 16 residues. Trimming took 5 bases from V and 10 from J; bases not matched to a gene: 12. The CDR3 nucleotides read TGTGCCAGCAGCCAACGACTAGCGGGGGCTGGCGGGGAGCAGTTCTTC. It encodes CASSQRLAGAGGEQFF. Looking up the rest from reference TRBV7-8 and TRBJ2-1 gives the full variable domain: GAGVSQSPRYKVAKRGQDVALRCDPISGHVSLFWYQQALGQGPEFLTYFQNEAQLDKSGLPSDRFFAERPEGSVSTLKIQRTQQEDSAVYLCASSQRLAGAGGEQFFGPGTRLTVL.

CDR3 DNA sequence: TGTGCCAGCAGTTTCGGTGGCAGCGGGAGAGATGAGCAGTTCTTC. Translation gives CASSFGGSGRDEQFF. The chain is built from TRBV12-3 or TRBV12-4 and TRBJ2-1, with TRBD2 matching 8 bases. This CDR3 is built from 15 residues. V lost 3 bases to trimming and J lost 8 bases; unmatched junction nucleotides: 9.

This clonotype was counted only a few times. This chain links TRBV7-2 with TRBJ2-3; TRBD2 aligns across 9 bases. CDR3 size: 15 residues. Germline V gives CDR1 SGHTA, CDR2 FQGNSA. J gave up 4 bases and V 5 bases, and 7 bases lay outside the gene matches. The CDR3 nucleotides are TGTGCCAGCAGCACGAGCGGGGGGCGAGCAGATACGCAGTATTTT. This gives the protein CASSTSGGRADTQYF.

This clonotype occurred a few times. The V call is TRBV5-1, the J call TRBJ1-2; D ambiguous. Trimming removed 4 bases from V and 4 bases from J, with 14 bases in between. Germline V gene data show CDR1 as SGHRS and CDR2 as YFSETQ. The CDR3 loop spans 14 amino acids. This chain's CDR3 is CASSPEVHSYGYTF. The CDR3 DNA is TGCGCCAGCAGCCCCGAGGTCCACAGCTATGGCTACACCTTC.

The gene calls are TRBV7-2 and TRBJ2-7; 8 nucleotides match TRBD2. The CDR3 loop spans 14 amino acids. Trimming removed 5 bases from V and 12 bases from J; junction bases left unmatched: 15. The V gene's germline CDR1 is SGHTA and CDR2 FQGNSA. In nucleotides, the CDR3 is TGTGCCAGCAGCGGAACTAGCGGAGGTCGAATCCGGTACTTC. Translated: CASSGTSGGRIRYF. The whole variable domain, filled in from reference TRBV7-2 and TRBJ2-7, reads GAGVSQSPSNKVTEKGKDVELRCDPISGHTALYWYRQSLGQGLEFLIYFQGNSAPDKSGLPSDRFSAERTGGSVSTLTIQRTQQEDSAVYLCASSGTSGGRIRYFGPGTRLTVT.

The chain is built from TRBV12-3 or TRBV12-4 and TRBJ2-5; the D gene is possibly TRBD2 (6 bases). Trimming stripped 4 bases from V and 3 bases from J, with 15 bases between. The CDR3 runs to 15 residues. The CDR3 loop reads CASSWAGTEEETQYF. For the CDR3, the DNA is TGTGCCAGCAGTTGGGCAGGGACTGAGGAAGAGACCCAGTACTTC.

Only a few counts were recorded for this clonotype. J is TRBJ1-5 and V is TRBV18; a possible D gene is TRBD1 (5 bases). In germline, CDR1 is KGHSH, CDR2 LQKENI. The CDR3 runs to 13 residues. V was pared by 6 bases and J by 5 bases, with 11 bases between. Here the CDR3 reads CASSPGGDQPQHF. Here the CDR3 DNA reads TGTGCCAGCTCCCCGGGGGGGGATCAGCCCCAGCATTTT.

The chain links TRBV20-1 to TRBJ2-1; D gene uncertain. The length of the CDR3 is 15 residues. Germline V CDR1 and CDR2: DFQATT, SNEGSKA (reference sequence). V was shortened by 0 bases and J by 3 bases, with 12 bases between the two germline ends. The CDR3 DNA reads as TGCAGTGCTAGAGATACCCAGGAATTCTACAATGAGCAGTTCTTC. Protein: CSARDTQEFYNEQFF.